This TCR beta chain was identified during a study of cytomegalovirus exposure and HLA in healthy donors. Study-wide points: According to a subsequent analysis, TCR clusters from the first cohort were inclined to appear together in the 100 to 150 validation repertoires. TCR beta chains numbering approximately 150 were designated cytomegalovirus-associated.

The CDR3 is 17 residues long. The V segment lost 4 bases and the J segment 3 bases; nucleotides outside the gene matches: 11. In germline, CDR1 is MNHEY, CDR2 SMNVEV (reference sequence). TCRdb keeps only in-frame clones here, not all; method: immunoSEQ multiplex PCR. The sample has approximately 54,000 clones; roughly nine tenths are singletons. Comments on this clone: No antigen is known for it.

The 120-subject validation cohort, separate from the 666-subject first cohort, included the donors. The sequenced sample was PBMCs. The rearrangement joins TRBV27 to TRBJ2-7, with 11 bases that match TRBD2. The source is a woman aged 18-29 years in good health and CMV-seropositive. CDR3 bases: TGTGCCAGCAGTTCGCGTACTAGCGGGGGTACCCTCTACGAGCAGTACTTC. Amino acids: CASSSRTSGGTLYEQYF.